In this sample, the clone carrying this TCR beta chain turned up a few times. Its antigen is still unknown. The sample comes from a study of T-cell memory formation after mild COVID-19. Across the whole study: The TCR clusters were mostly specific to one donor. Study findings and constraints: Some responding clones appeared in pre-infection memory, suggesting cross-reactive memory joined.

It was 5'RACE with constant-segment primers that produced the TCR alpha and TCR beta cDNA libraries, which carried sample barcodes and UMIs. TCRdb itself ran the 5' RACE reads through MiXCR, one entry per CDR3 protein. This sample has about 400,000 distinct CDR3 sequences, with about 25% found just once. The TCR comes from an adult woman who had mild COVID-19 (a few samples of this study predate the infection). Cell type and time point are not known. The material sequenced was PBMCs or a T cell subset sorted from them (not recorded which).

Here the CDR3 reads CSIPGAPETQYF. CDR3 in DNA: TGCAGTATTCCGGGGGCCCCCGAGACCCAGTACTTC. The chain carries TRBV29-1 and TRBJ2-5; perhaps D is TRBD1 or TRBD2 (6 bases each). The germline V gene has CDR1 SQVTM and CDR2 ANQGSEA. This CDR3 region has 12 residues. The full variable domain, completed using reference TRBV29-1 and TRBJ2-5, is SAVISQKPSRDICQRGTSLTIQCQVDSQVTMMFWYRQQPGQSLTLIATANQGSEATYESGFVIDKFPISRPNLTFSTLTVSNMSPEDSSIYLCSIPGAPETQYFGPGTRLLVL.